This T cell receptor (beta chain) is drawn from a study of post-analysis software for immune sequencing data. Unique molecular identifiers were built into the TCR beta cDNA libraries. TCRdb ran MiXCR on the PCR reads and lists one entry per CDR3 protein. The sample lists about 430,000 distinct CDR3 sequences, approximately 42% occurring once. General observations from the study: Controls had lower frequencies than patients of about five TRBV segments, which included TRBV5-6, TRBV5-1 and TRBV20-1. Versus controls, multiple sclerosis patients showed significantly lower diversity (normalized Chao1).

The germline gives CDR1 ENHRY, CDR2 SYGVKD. This CDR3 has 15 amino acids. V lost 6 bases, J lost 4 bases, and 6 bases stayed unmatched. Details on this clonotype: Its target is not known.

The sample consisted of blood. The clonotype comes from a girl aged 2 to 9 with multiple sclerosis. The genes are TRBV10-3 and TRBJ2-5; 12 bases agree with TRBD1. CDR3 bases: TGTGCCATCAGCTCTGGGACAGGGGGCTTAGAGACCCAGTACTTC. Protein sequence: CAISSGTGGLETQYF.